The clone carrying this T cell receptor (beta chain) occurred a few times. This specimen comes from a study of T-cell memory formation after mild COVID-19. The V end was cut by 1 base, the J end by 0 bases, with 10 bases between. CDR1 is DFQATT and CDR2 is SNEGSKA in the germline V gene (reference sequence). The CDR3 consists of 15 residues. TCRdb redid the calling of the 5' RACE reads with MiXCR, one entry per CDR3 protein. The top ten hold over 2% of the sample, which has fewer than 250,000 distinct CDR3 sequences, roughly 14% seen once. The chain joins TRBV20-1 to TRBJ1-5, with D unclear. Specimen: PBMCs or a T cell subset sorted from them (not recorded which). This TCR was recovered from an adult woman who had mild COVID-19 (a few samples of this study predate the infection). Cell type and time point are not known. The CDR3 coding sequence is TGCAGTGCTAGAGCCCATGGTAATAGCAATCAGCCCCAGCATTTT. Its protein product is CSARAHGNSNQPQHF.